The 20 T cell receptor beta chains below were found in one sample sequenced in a study of T-cell reconstitution after alpha-beta-depleted transplantation in children. Using unique molecular identifiers, the investigators prepared the TCRbeta library. TCRdb used MiXCR to reprocess the PCR reads, holding one entry per CDR3 protein. The table includes 450,000 to 600,000 distinct CDR3 sequences, 10% to 15% detected once. This sample comprised PBMCs, mostly from graft donor cells, obtained 360 days after TCRalphabeta/CD19-depleted stem cell transplant. The receptors here all came from a male patient between 10 and 17 years old who had a stem cell transplant for acute myeloid leukemia, so the T cells may come from the graft donor.

The CDR3 sequence is CAWSVSLAGLPDTQYF. In DNA form, the CDR3 reads TGTGCCTGGAGTGTAAGCCTAGCGGGCTTGCCAGATACGCAGTATTTT. This sequence joins TRBV30 and TRBJ2-3; the match to TRBD2 covers 8 bases. The CDR3 covers 16 residues. CDR1 is GTSNPN, CDR2 SVGIG, per germline (reference sequence). The trim removed 0 bases at V and 4 bases at J, leaving 9 bases unmatched.

This clonotype was seen more than once but under ten times. The chain links TRBV7-3 to TRBJ2-1; 10 nucleotides match TRBD2. V was pared by 0 bases and J by 10 bases, with 12 bases of the junction left unmatched. Germline loops: CDR1 SGHTA, CDR2 FQGTGA. The CDR3 extends over 17 amino acids. This chain's CDR3 is CASSLTFGLAGAGEQFF. DNA for the CDR3: TGTGCCAGCAGCTTAACCTTCGGGCTAGCGGGAGCGGGGGAGCAGTTCTTC. The entire variable domain, with the rest obtained from reference TRBV7-3 and TRBJ2-1, is as follows: GAGVSQTPSNKVTEKGKYVELRCDPISGHTALYWYRQSLGQGPEFLIYFQGTGAADDSGLPNDRFFAVRPEGSVSTLKIQRTERGDSAVYLCASSLTFGLAGAGEQFFGPGTRLTVL.

This clonotype was seen at least ten times. The rearrangement links TRBV5-1 to TRBJ2-1; 10 bases map to TRBD2. The germline gives CDR1 SGHRS, CDR2 YFSETQ. The CDR3 length is 14 residues. Germline trimming cut 1 base from V and 7 bases from J; bases unmatched to any gene: 2. The CDR3 DNA is TGCGCCAGCAGCTTGAATAGCGGGGGGAATGAGCAGTTCTTC. Protein sequence: CASSLNSGGNEQFF.

The V gene is TRBV18, the J gene TRBJ2-7, with TRBD2 as a possible D gene (6 bases). V was cut by 3 bases and J by 11 bases, with 26 bases left in between. The CDR3 consists of 16 residues. From germline, CDR1 is KGHSH and CDR2 LQKENI. CDR3 sequence: CASSPGLSGRFNEEYF. The CDR3, as DNA: TGTGCCAGCTCACCTGGACTAAGCGGCCGTTTTAATGAGGAGTACTTC.

This clonotype was found a few times. J is TRBJ2-7 and V is TRBV7-6; D is uncertain. This CDR3 region has 14 residues. V was trimmed by 1 base and J by 3 bases, leaving 10 bases between them. In germline, CDR1 is SGHVS, CDR2 FNYEAQ. The CDR3 coding sequence is TGTGCCAGCAGCTTAGGCGCCTCCAACTACGAGCAGTACTTC. It specifies CASSLGASNYEQYF.

This clonotype was observed a handful of times. The J gene is TRBJ2-2, the V gene TRBV4-1; no reliable D call. The CDR3 consists of 14 residues. V was clipped by 0 bases and J by 11 bases, with 13 bases between them. In germline, CDR1 is MGHRA, CDR2 YSYEKL. The CDR3 DNA reads as TGCGCCAGCAGCCAAGAAGGCCTGCCTAGAGAGCTGTTTTTT. Residues: CASSQEGLPRELFF.

This clonotype was detected ten times or more. The chain combines TRBV7-9 with TRBJ2-7; 8 nucleotides line up with TRBD1. J gave up 0 bases and V 6 bases, and 4 bases lay outside the gene matches. The CDR3 is 14 residues long. CDR1 is SEHNR, CDR2 FQNEAQ, per germline (reference sequence). The CDR3 DNA reads as TGTGCCAGCAGGAGGACAGGGTTCTCCTACGAGCAGTACTTC. Translation gives CASRRTGFSYEQYF.

This clonotype showed up just a few times. The rearrangement joins TRBV30 to TRBJ2-1; 12 bases match TRBD2. Losses at the gene ends were 0 bases for V and 9 bases for J; bases not matched to a gene: 9. Germline CDR1 reads GTSNPN; CDR2 reads SVGIG (reference sequence). The CDR3 length is 16 residues. The CDR3 nucleotides are TGTGCCTGGAGTGTAAGGCTAGCGGGGGGGTTTGGTGAGCAGTTCTTC. Its translation: CAWSVRLAGGFGEQFF.

This rearrangement joins TRBV4-2 to TRBJ1-2; 8 nucleotides align to TRBD1. The germline V gene encodes CDR1 LGHNA and CDR2 YNFKEQ. The trim removed 6 bases at V and 4 bases at J, leaving 7 bases unmatched. The CDR3 runs to 14 residues. The CDR3 is CASSSWTGTYGYTF. CDR3 nucleotide sequence: TGTGCCAGCAGTTCTTGGACAGGGACCTATGGCTACACCTTC.

This clonotype was seen at least ten times. V gene TRBV5-1 combines with J gene TRBJ2-2; unclear D gene. The CDR3 is 16 amino acids. CDR1 and CDR2 from the germline V gene are SGHRS and YFSETQ. V was shortened by 2 bases and J by 0 bases, with 11 bases between the two germline ends. CDR3 in amino acids: CASSFMHSANTGELFF. The CDR3 nucleotides read TGCGCCAGCAGCTTTATGCACAGCGCGAACACCGGGGAGCTGTTTTTT.

This clonotype was counted at least ten times. The chain joins TRBV7-9 to TRBJ1-1, with D possibly TRBD1 on 6 matching bases. The CDR3 is 13 residues long. The germline CDR1 and CDR2 sequences are SEHNR and FQNEAQ (reference sequence). Trimming cost V 2 bases and J 4 bases, with 8 bases left between them. CDR3 loop: CASSLQGSTEAFF. Here the CDR3 DNA reads TGTGCCAGCAGCTTACAGGGGAGCACTGAAGCTTTCTTT. The complete variable domain, with remaining parts taken from reference TRBV7-9 and TRBJ1-1, reads DTGVSQNPRHKITKRGQNVTFRCDPISEHNRLYWYRQTLGQGPEFLTYFQNEAQLEKSRLLSDRFSAERPKGSFSTLEIQRTEQGDSAMYLCASSLQGSTEAFFGQGTRLTVV.

This clonotype was recorded many times. This chain uses TRBV29-1 with TRBJ2-3; the D is unclear. Germline lookup yields CDR1 SQVTM and CDR2 ANQGSEA. CDR3 length: 12 amino acids. Trimming took 4 bases from V and 4 from J, leaving 9 bases between them. The CDR3 coding sequence is TGCAGCGTTGCGGCAGATTCAGATACGCAGTATTTT. Residues: CSVAADSDTQYF.

This chain connects TRBV12-3 or TRBV12-4 to TRBJ2-7, with 9 nucleotides matching TRBD1. This CDR3 contains 16 residues. V lost 0 bases to trimming and J lost 2 bases; unmatched junction nucleotides: 5. CDR3 nucleotides: TGTGCCAGCAGTTTAGCGCCTAGACAGGGGGCCTACGAGCAGTACTTC. Translated, it gives CASSLAPRQGAYEQYF.

V is TRBV28 and J is TRBJ2-7, with 7 bases lining up with TRBD1. The CDR3 has 14 amino acids. CDR1 is MDHEN, CDR2 SYDVKM, per germline. The V and J ends lost 6 bases and 1 base, in that order; junction bases with no gene match: 6. The chain's CDR3 is CASRSTGKSYEQYF. The DNA of the CDR3 is TGTGCCAGCAGGTCGACAGGGAAATCCTACGAGCAGTACTTC.

This clonotype turned up a few times. V is TRBV20-1 and J is TRBJ2-7; weak D call: TRBD2 (6 bases). Germline V gene lookup returns CDR1 DFQATT and CDR2 SNEGSKA (reference sequence). The germline V and J ends were trimmed by 2 bases and 4 bases, with 18 bases remaining between them. This CDR3 comprises 15 residues. CDR3 DNA sequence: TGCAGTGCTAGAAAGGTGGGGACTCTATCTTACGAGCAGTACTTC. It specifies CSARKVGTLSYEQYF.

This clonotype was picked up many times. The CDR3 DNA follows: TGTGCCATCACCGGGTCCACAGATACGCAGTATTTT. It translates to CAITGSTDTQYF. The chain recombines TRBV10-3 with TRBJ2-3; D gene unclear. Trimming took 7 bases from V and 2 from J, leaving 7 bases between them. The CDR3 has 12 amino acids. Germline V gene lookup returns CDR1 ENHRY and CDR2 SYGVKD.

This sequence joins TRBV7-2 and TRBJ2-1, with 9 bases that match TRBD2. J gave up 3 bases and V 1 base, and 7 bases lay outside the gene matches. The CDR3 has 17 amino acids. Germline-derived CDR1 and CDR2 are SGHTA and FQGNSA. CDR3 sequence reads: CASSLGLGTSLYNEQFF. CDR3 DNA: TGTGCCAGCAGCTTAGGGCTCGGGACTAGCCTCTACAATGAGCAGTTCTTC.

In its sample, this clonotype was seen many times. CDR3 protein: CASSPEGAHYEQYF. CDR3 coding DNA: TGCGCCAGCAGCCCGGAGGGGGCCCACTACGAGCAGTACTTC. The chain uses TRBV5-1 and TRBJ2-7, with TRBD1 as a possible D gene (7 bases). Per germline, CDR1 SGHRS and CDR2 YFSETQ. This CDR3 has 14 amino acids. The germline V and J ends were trimmed by 4 bases and 3 bases, with 14 bases remaining between them.

The genes are TRBV5-5 and TRBJ2-1, with a tentative D call TRBD2 (5 bases). The ends were cut back, 4 bases at V and 0 bases at J, with 14 bases in the middle. There are 16 residues in the CDR3. Germline-derived CDR1 and CDR2 are SGHKS and YYEKEE (reference sequence). The CDR3 bases are TGTGCCAGCAGCCCCTCCGGGATTTTCTCCTACAATGAGCAGTTCTTC. Protein: CASSPSGIFSYNEQFF.

This clonotype occurred a few times. V gene TRBV29-1 combines with J gene TRBJ2-1; D gene unclear. The germline V gene has CDR1 SQVTM and CDR2 ANQGSEA. Between the trimmed V and J ends, which lost 3 bases and 7 bases, there was a span of 13 bases. The CDR3 contains 13 residues. The CDR3 is CSVDRLVQNEQFF. The CDR3 nucleotides read TGCAGCGTTGACCGGTTGGTACAGAATGAGCAGTTCTTC.